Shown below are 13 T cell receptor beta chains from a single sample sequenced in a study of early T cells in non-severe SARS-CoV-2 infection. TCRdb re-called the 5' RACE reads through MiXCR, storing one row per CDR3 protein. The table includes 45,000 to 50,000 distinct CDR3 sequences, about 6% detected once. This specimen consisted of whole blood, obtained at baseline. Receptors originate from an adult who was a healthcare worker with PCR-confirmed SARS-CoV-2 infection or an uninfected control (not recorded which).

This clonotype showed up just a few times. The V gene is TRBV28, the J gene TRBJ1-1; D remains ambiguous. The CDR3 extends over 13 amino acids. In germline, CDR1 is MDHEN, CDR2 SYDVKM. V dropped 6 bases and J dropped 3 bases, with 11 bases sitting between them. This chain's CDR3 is CASRGSRDTEAFF. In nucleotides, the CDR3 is TGTGCCAGCAGAGGTAGTCGGGACACTGAAGCTTTCTTT.

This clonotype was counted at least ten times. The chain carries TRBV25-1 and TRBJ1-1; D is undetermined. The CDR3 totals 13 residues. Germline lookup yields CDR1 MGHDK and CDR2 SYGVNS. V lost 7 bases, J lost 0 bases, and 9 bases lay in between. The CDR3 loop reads CASTRTLNTEAFF. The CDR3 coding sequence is TGTGCCAGCACCCGGACCTTGAACACTGAAGCTTTCTTT.

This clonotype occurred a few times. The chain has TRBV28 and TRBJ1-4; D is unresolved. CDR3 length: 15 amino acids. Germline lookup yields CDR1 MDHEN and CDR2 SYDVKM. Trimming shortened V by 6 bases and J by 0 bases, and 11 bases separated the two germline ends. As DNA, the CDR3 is TGTGCCAGCAGACTAGACACTGCAACTAATGAAAAACTGTTTTTT. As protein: CASRLDTATNEKLFF.

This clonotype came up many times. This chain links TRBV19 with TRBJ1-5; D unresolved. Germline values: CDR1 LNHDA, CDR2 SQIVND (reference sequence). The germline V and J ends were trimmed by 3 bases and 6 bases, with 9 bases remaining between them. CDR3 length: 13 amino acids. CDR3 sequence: CASSIPPGQPQHF. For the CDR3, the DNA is TGTGCCAGTAGTATCCCCCCGGGTCAGCCCCAGCATTTT.

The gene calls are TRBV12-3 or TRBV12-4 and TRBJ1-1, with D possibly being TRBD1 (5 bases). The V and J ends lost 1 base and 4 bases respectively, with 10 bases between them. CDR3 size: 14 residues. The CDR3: CASSLVGRGTEAFF. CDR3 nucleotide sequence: TGTGCCAGCAGTTTAGTGGGACGAGGCACTGAAGCTTTCTTT.

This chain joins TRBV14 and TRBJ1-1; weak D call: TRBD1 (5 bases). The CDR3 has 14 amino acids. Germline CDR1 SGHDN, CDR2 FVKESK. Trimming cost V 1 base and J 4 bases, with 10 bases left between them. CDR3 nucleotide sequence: TGTGCCAGCAGCCAAGTTCGGGGGTCCACTGAAGCTTTCTTT. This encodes CASSQVRGSTEAFF.

CDR3 bases: TGTGCCACCAGAAGAGTAGCCTCCTACTCCTACGAGCAGTACTTC. It encodes CATRRVASYSYEQYF. This chain connects TRBV7-3 to TRBJ2-7; D uncertain. The CDR3 extends over 15 amino acids. Germline loops: CDR1 SGHTA, CDR2 FQGTGA. V shed 10 bases and J shed 0 bases, with 19 bases lying between them.

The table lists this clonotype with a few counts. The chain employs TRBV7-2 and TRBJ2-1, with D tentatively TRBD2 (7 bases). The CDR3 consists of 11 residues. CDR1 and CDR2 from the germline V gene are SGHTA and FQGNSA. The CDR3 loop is CAGGHYNEQFF. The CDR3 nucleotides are TGTGCGGGGGGGCATTACAATGAGCAGTTCTTC. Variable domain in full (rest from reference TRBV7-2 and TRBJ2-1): GAGVSQSPSNKVTEKGKDVELRCDPISGHTALYWYRQSLGQGLEFLIYFQGNSAPDKSGLPSDRFSAERTGGSVSTLTIQRTQQEDSAVYLCAGGHYNEQFFGPGTRLTVL.

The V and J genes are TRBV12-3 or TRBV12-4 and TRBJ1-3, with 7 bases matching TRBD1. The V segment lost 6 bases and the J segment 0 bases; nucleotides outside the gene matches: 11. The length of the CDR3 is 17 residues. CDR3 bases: TGTGCCAGCAGCTCTTTACAGGGGTTTCACTCTGGAAACACCATATATTTT. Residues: CASSSLQGFHSGNTIYF.

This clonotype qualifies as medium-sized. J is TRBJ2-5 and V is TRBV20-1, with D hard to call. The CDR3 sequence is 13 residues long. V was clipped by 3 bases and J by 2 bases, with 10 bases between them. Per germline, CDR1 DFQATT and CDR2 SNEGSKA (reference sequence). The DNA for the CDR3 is TGCAGTGCTAGCTCGACACCGCAAGAGACCCAGTACTTC. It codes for CSASSTPQETQYF.

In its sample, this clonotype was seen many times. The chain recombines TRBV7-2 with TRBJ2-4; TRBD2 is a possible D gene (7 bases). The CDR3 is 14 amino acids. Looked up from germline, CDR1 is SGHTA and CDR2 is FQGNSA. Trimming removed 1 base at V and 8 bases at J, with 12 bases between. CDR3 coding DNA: TGTGCCAGCAGCTTAGATGGGGGGGCGGACATTCAGTACTTC. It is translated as CASSLDGGADIQYF.

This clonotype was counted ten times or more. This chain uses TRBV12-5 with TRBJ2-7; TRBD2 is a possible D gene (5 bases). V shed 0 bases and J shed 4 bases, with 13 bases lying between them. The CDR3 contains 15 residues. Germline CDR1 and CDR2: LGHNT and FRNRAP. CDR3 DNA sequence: TGTGCTAGTGGTTTGGTACACGGCCCGGGGTACGAGCAGTACTTC. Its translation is CASGLVHGPGYEQYF.

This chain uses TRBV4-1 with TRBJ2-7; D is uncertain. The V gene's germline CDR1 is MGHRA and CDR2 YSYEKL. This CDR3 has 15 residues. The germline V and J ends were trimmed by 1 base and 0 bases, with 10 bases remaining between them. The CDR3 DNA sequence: TGCGCCAGCAGCCAAGGCAGCTCAGGCTCCTACGAGCAGTACTTC. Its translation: CASSQGSSGSYEQYF.